The 30 T cell receptor beta chains given below trace back to one sample, sequenced in a study of CD8+CD57+ T cells in acquired aplastic anemia. Whoever was chosen for sequencing had shown CD8+CD57+ cell expansion by flow cytometry. The TCR beta profiling, which covered VDJ combination and CDR3 sequence, was carried out using genomic DNA as the template. TCRdb recomputed calls from the reads with MiXCR, one row per CDR3 protein. The profile shows 200,000 or so distinct CDR3 sequences, under 55% of them singletons. The sequenced sample was sorted CD4+, CD8+, or CD8+CD57+ T cells (not recorded which) from PBMCs. The source of these receptors is a human donor with aplastic anemia.

This clonotype was seen only once. V gene TRBV5-1 combines with J gene TRBJ2-5; the match to TRBD1 covers 8 bases. The V and J ends lost 3 bases and 5 bases, in that order; junction bases with no gene match: 9. The V gene's germline CDR1 is SGHRS and CDR2 YFSETQ. This CDR3 is built from 15 residues. CDR3 bases: TGCGCCAGCAGCTCGGACAGGGTTGGAAGGGAGACCCAGTACTTC. It specifies CASSSDRVGRETQYF.

In its sample, this clonotype was seen many times. This sequence joins TRBV29-1 and TRBJ1-1; D remains ambiguous. V lost 7 bases and J 2 bases, leaving 14 bases between the germline ends. Per germline, CDR1 SQVTM and CDR2 ANQGSEA. The CDR3 is made up of 13 amino acids. CDR3 DNA: TGCAGCGCGAAAGCGGGCGTCAACACTGAAGCTTTCTTT. Protein: CSAKAGVNTEAFF.

The chain links TRBV4-1 to TRBJ1-4; perhaps TRBD1 as D (5 bases). V was trimmed by 4 bases and J by 10 bases, leaving 28 bases between them. CDR1 and CDR2 from the germline V gene are MGHRA and YSYEKL. The CDR3 has 18 amino acids. The CDR3 loop reads CASSRLSGGKRDQGKLFF. The CDR3 DNA reads TGCGCCAGCAGCCGTCTGTCCGGGGGGAAGAGGGACCAGGGAAAACTGTTTTTT.

To note about this clonotype: The conserved phenylalanine or tryptophan normally closing the CDR3 is absent here, so this likely arose from a read error. The DNA is left out, because the CDR3 cannot be placed on it with certainty; the CDR3 is given as TCRdb lists it. This chain connects TRBV15 to TRBJ1-1; TRBD1, the D gene given by the table, was not confirmed from the DNA. Germline V lookup: CDR1 LNHNV, CDR2 YYDKDF (reference sequence). The CDR3 is made up of 14 amino acids, end residues included. This CDR3 reads CATSRQGQVAGLDL.

This chain joins TRBV4-2 and TRBJ2-1; a weak D match, TRBD2 (6 bases). The CDR3 covers 19 residues. V dropped 1 base and J dropped 0 bases, with 19 bases sitting between them. Germline V CDR1 and CDR2: LGHNA, YNFKEQ. The CDR3 reads CASSQAAGTIGSSYNEQFF. CDR3 DNA sequence: TGTGCCAGCAGCCAAGCCGCGGGAACTATCGGGAGCTCCTACAATGAGCAGTTCTTC.

This clonotype was seen many times. The CDR3 is CASSIPRAGYGYTF. In DNA, the CDR3 is TGTGCCAGTAGTATCCCCAGGGCGGGCTATGGCTACACCTTC. The chain recombines TRBV19 with TRBJ1-2, with a weak D call TRBD1 (5 bases). V was trimmed by 3 bases and J by 4 bases, leaving 12 bases between them. This CDR3 has 14 amino acids. Germline V gene sequence: CDR1 LNHDA, CDR2 SQIVND (reference sequence).

This clonotype was observed a few times. The chain uses TRBV4-1 and TRBJ2-7, with D maybe TRBD1 (7 bases). Germline V gives CDR1 MGHRA, CDR2 YSYEKL. V was trimmed by 4 bases and J by 5 bases, leaving 15 bases between them. This CDR3 region has 14 residues. The CDR3 sequence is CASSRGTAVDEQYF. In DNA, the CDR3 is TGCGCCAGCAGCCGCGGGACAGCAGTCGACGAGCAGTACTTC.

This clonotype has at least ten counts. The chain carries TRBV20-1 and TRBJ1-6; perhaps TRBD1 as D (5 bases). Trimming removed 1 base at V and 8 bases at J, with 12 bases between. Germline loops: CDR1 DFQATT, CDR2 SNEGSKA (reference sequence). The CDR3 length is 14 residues. The CDR3: CSARGAGMDSPLHF. CDR3 in DNA: TGCAGTGCTAGAGGGGCAGGGATGGATTCACCCCTCCACTTT.

This clonotype was observed many times. This chain connects TRBV11-2 to TRBJ2-3; tentative D call: TRBD1 (6 bases). V shed 5 bases and J shed 5 bases, with 23 bases lying between them. The V gene's germline CDR1 is SGHAT and CDR2 FQNNGV. The length of the CDR3 is 17 residues. The CDR3 protein is CASSLWSRVLQGDTQYF. The DNA for the CDR3 is TGTGCCAGCAGCCTTTGGTCCAGGGTTCTACAGGGAGATACGCAGTATTTT.

V gene TRBV9 combines with J gene TRBJ1-6; D not certain. CDR3 length: 14 amino acids. CDR1 is SGDLS, CDR2 YYNGEE, per germline. Trimming removed 3 bases at V and 8 bases at J, with 12 bases between. The CDR3 sequence: CASSETAADSPLHF. The CDR3 nucleotides are TGTGCCAGCAGCGAGACGGCTGCGGATTCACCCCTCCACTTT.

This clonotype was counted many times. The chain links TRBV12-3 or TRBV12-4 to TRBJ1-5, with 7 bases fitting TRBD1. V gave up 3 bases and J gave up 0 bases; unmatched junction bases: 11. The CDR3 contains 18 residues. CDR3: CASSLRQGDPYSNQPQHF. CDR3 in DNA: TGTGCCAGCAGTTTGAGACAGGGAGATCCCTATAGCAATCAGCCCCAGCATTTT.

The genes are TRBV2 and TRBJ2-5; D unresolved. Germline values: CDR1 SNHLY, CDR2 FYNNEI. This CDR3 comprises 14 residues. The V end lost 7 bases, the J end lost 1 base, and 13 bases lay between the germline ends. The CDR3, as DNA: TGTGCCAGCACCCTGCCTGAGTGCCAAGAGACCCAGTACTTC. Translating gives CASTLPECQETQYF.

This clonotype has ten or more counts. The rearrangement joins TRBV9 to TRBJ2-7, with TRBD2 matching over 10 bases. V lost 4 bases and J lost 3; bases outside the gene matches: 7. The CDR3 has 15 amino acids. Germline CDR1 SGDLS, CDR2 YYNGEE. In DNA form, the CDR3 reads TGTGCCAGCAGCCCCGGTGCTAGCGGGAGCTACGAGCAGTACTTC. Translating gives CASSPGASGSYEQYF.

Comments on this clonotype: Given the absence of the conserved phenylalanine or tryptophan at the CDR3 end, a read error is likely. V usage is TRBV2 and J usage is TRBJ1-1; D is possibly TRBD1 (5 bases). This CDR3 is 17 amino acids long. Looked up from germline, CDR1 is SNHLY and CDR2 is FYNNEI. V was clipped by 8 bases and J by 0 bases, with 22 bases between them. CDR3 in amino acids: CASSLGHWGAVNTEAFC. As DNA, the CDR3 is TGTGCCAGCTCACTTGGTCATTGGGGCGCCGTGAACACTGAAGCTTTCTGT.

Ten or more counts support this clonotype. The gene calls are TRBV2 and TRBJ2-1; 7 bases fit TRBD2. J gave up 5 bases and V 10 bases, and 11 bases lay outside the gene matches. The length of the CDR3 is 14 residues. The V gene's germline CDR1 is SNHLY and CDR2 FYNNEI. The CDR3 sequence is CATLMASGHNEQFF. For the CDR3, the DNA is TGTGCCACCCTCATGGCTAGCGGACACAATGAGCAGTTCTTC. The variable domain in full, with the rest retrieved from reference TRBV2 and TRBJ2-1, is EPEVTQTPSHQVTQMGQEVILRCVPISNHLYFYWYRQILGQKVEFLVSFYNNEISEKSEIFDDQFSVERPDGSNFTLKIRSTKLEDSAMYFCATLMASGHNEQFFGPGTRLTVL.

V usage is TRBV7-3 and J usage is TRBJ2-3; TRBD1 agrees at 7 bases. The CDR3 extends over 14 amino acids. V trimming: 5 bases; J trimming: 1 base; junction bases outside the gene matches: 3. Germline V gene lookup returns CDR1 SGHTA and CDR2 FQGTGA. The DNA for the CDR3 is TGTGCCAGCAGCCAAGGACAGGGCACAGATACGCAGTATTTT. This gives the protein CASSQGQGTDTQYF.

This clonotype appeared once. The gene calls are TRBV7-2 and TRBJ2-3, with D tentatively TRBD2 (5 bases). Germline values: CDR1 SGHTA, CDR2 FQGNSA. The CDR3 spans 16 residues. V lost 0 bases and J lost 6, with 16 bases in between. CDR3 protein: CASSLAGALLGDTQYF. In nucleotides, the CDR3 is TGTGCCAGCAGCTTAGCGGGAGCCCTCTTGGGGGATACGCAGTATTTT.

The rearrangement uses TRBV19 and TRBJ1-6, with a tentative D call TRBD1 (6 bases). Trimming pared 7 bases from V and 12 bases from J, leaving 19 bases between. Germline CDR1 LNHDA, CDR2 SQIVND (reference sequence). The CDR3 consists of 14 residues. This CDR3 reads CASTHRGPDLPLHF. For the CDR3, the DNA is TGTGCCAGTACCCATCGGGGGCCCGATTTACCCCTCCACTTT. Filled out from reference TRBV19 and TRBJ1-6, the complete variable domain reads DGGITQSPKYLFRKEGQNVTLSCEQNLNHDAMYWYRQDPGQGLRLIYYSQIVNDFQKGDIAEGYSVSREKKESFPLTVTSAQKNPTAFYLCASTHRGPDLPLHFGNGTRLTVT.

The rearrangement links TRBV2 to TRBJ2-7; TRBD2 is a possible D gene (5 bases). Per the germline V gene, CDR1 is SNHLY and CDR2 is FYNNEI. The CDR3 extends over 13 amino acids. Trimming took off 7 bases at V and 5 bases at J, with 15 bases between the two ends. CDR3 coding DNA: TGTGCCAGCAAGGTCTCCCTAGCCCACGAGCAGTACTTC. It is translated as CASKVSLAHEQYF.

This clonotype occurred many times. V gene TRBV19 combines with J gene TRBJ1-1; D is unresolved. V shed 7 bases and J shed 2 bases, with 11 bases lying between them. CDR1 and CDR2 (germline): LNHDA, SQIVND (reference sequence). This CDR3 region has 13 residues. CDR3 residues: CASTWGANTEAFF. CDR3 nucleotides: TGTGCCAGTACCTGGGGAGCCAACACTGAAGCTTTCTTT.

This clonotype was seen ten or more times. This chain joins TRBV5-6 and TRBJ1-2, with TRBD1 matching over 9 bases. The germline V gene encodes CDR1 SGHDT and CDR2 YYEEEE. V lost 3 bases to trimming and J lost 5 bases; unmatched junction nucleotides: 8. The CDR3 sequence is 15 residues long. CDR3 coding DNA: TGTGCCAGCAGCTGGCAGACAGGGGGATTTTATGGCTACACCTTC. This sequence encodes CASSWQTGGFYGYTF.

V usage is TRBV10-3 and J usage is TRBJ2-3, with D perhaps matching TRBD2 (5 bases). CDR3 length: 15 amino acids. Per germline, CDR1 ENHRY and CDR2 SYGVKD. V lost 0 bases, J lost 2 bases, and 9 bases lay in between. The CDR3 is CAISESLAATDTQYF. CDR3 sequence (DNA): TGTGCCATCAGTGAGTCTCTAGCAGCCACAGATACGCAGTATTTT.

This clonotype was recorded only once. A read error may produce the germline difference seen at one junction end. This chain uses TRBV2 with TRBJ1-1, with TRBD1 matching 8 bases. Germline V gene data show CDR1 as SNHLY and CDR2 as FYNNEI. This CDR3 region has 14 residues. CDR3 sequence reads: CASSWTGQGTDAFF. The CDR3 coding sequence is TGTGCCAGCAGTTGGACAGGGCAAGGCACTGATGCTTTCTTT.

This clonotype was detected ten times or more. The J gene is TRBJ1-5, the V gene TRBV19; 9 bases align to TRBD1. Germline V gene sequence: CDR1 LNHDA, CDR2 SQIVND (reference sequence). V shed 1 base and J 4 bases; nucleotides not matched to a gene: 5. The CDR3 length is 16 residues. The CDR3 is CASSIGQGVRNQPQHF. The CDR3 DNA reads as TGTGCCAGTAGTATAGGACAGGGGGTACGAAATCAGCCCCAGCATTTT.

For the CDR3, the DNA is TGTGCCAGCAGGACCGGGACTAGCGGGAGGGTAGATACGCAGTATTTT. Translation gives CASRTGTSGRVDTQYF. The chain employs TRBV6-1 and TRBJ2-3; 16 bases line up with TRBD2. After removal of 6 bases from V and 5 bases from J, the junction contained 5 bases not matched to a gene. The CDR3 spans 16 residues. CDR1 is MNHNS and CDR2 is SASEGT in the germline V gene.

This clonotype occurred a few times. The chain joins TRBV25-1 to TRBJ2-1; weak D call: TRBD1 (6 bases). Germline CDR1 and CDR2: MGHDK and SYGVNS. The CDR3 runs to 13 residues. V gave up 6 bases and J gave up 2 bases, with 8 bases separating them. This CDR3 is CASRDRAYNEQFF. CDR3 nucleotides: TGTGCCAGCAGGGACAGAGCCTACAATGAGCAGTTCTTC.

At least ten counts were recorded for this clonotype. CDR3 sequence (DNA): TGTGCCAGCGCCGCGAGGGGTCAAGAGACCCAGTACTTC. Protein product: CASAARGQETQYF. V gene TRBV12-3 or TRBV12-4 combines with J gene TRBJ2-5; tentatively, D is TRBD1 or TRBD2 (5 bases each). Trimming cost V 8 bases and J 2 bases, with 12 bases left between them. The CDR3 is 13 residues long.

This clonotype has at least ten counts. The genes are TRBV5-1 and TRBJ2-3, with D perhaps TRBD1 (5 bases). The germline gives CDR1 SGHRS, CDR2 YFSETQ. V dropped 0 bases and J dropped 0 bases, with 11 bases sitting between them. The CDR3 totals 16 residues. CDR3 amino acids: CASSLGIQGSTDTQYF. DNA for the CDR3: TGCGCCAGCAGCTTGGGTATCCAGGGTAGCACAGATACGCAGTATTTT.

This clonotype was detected many times. The CDR3 reads CASSLAFGTSGTETQYF. For the CDR3, the DNA is TGTGCCAGCAGCTTGGCCTTTGGGACTAGCGGGACGGAGACCCAGTACTTC. The chain employs TRBV7-9 and TRBJ2-5, with 13 bases identical to TRBD2. V lost 3 bases, J lost 5 bases, and 9 bases stayed unmatched. There are 17 residues in the CDR3. CDR1 is SEHNR, CDR2 FQNEAQ, per germline (reference sequence).

This clonotype was observed a few times. It may be a read error: a sequence one base away is much more abundant. This chain uses TRBV20-1 with TRBJ1-2; perhaps TRBD1 as D (6 bases). The CDR3 is made up of 14 amino acids. The germline gives CDR1 DFQATT, CDR2 SNEGSKA (reference sequence). The CDR3 spells CSADRQVLNCGYTF. In DNA form, the CDR3 reads TGCAGTGCTGATAGACAGGTTTTAAACTGTGGCTACACCTTC.